The clone carrying this TCR beta chain was detected only once. Germline V lookup: CDR1 MNHNS, CDR2 SASEGT. V trimming: 4 bases; J trimming: 0 bases; junction bases outside the gene matches: 16. The CDR3 runs to 19 residues. PCR amplification relied on 60 Vbeta primers (plus 13 Jbeta primers). The assay was immunoSEQ multiplex PCR, and TCRdb's table has in-frame clones only and misses some. Of more than 110,000 clones in the sample, around 81% were seen once. This sample stems from a study of cytomegalovirus exposure and HLA in healthy donors. Sequences were obtained from PBMCs. V gene TRBV6-1 combines with J gene TRBJ2-7, with 9 bases matching TRBD1. The receptor was isolated from a man in his forties in good health and CMV-seropositive. CDR3 sequence (DNA): TGTGCCAGCAGTGTCAAGCCCCAAGGGGGGACAGGGTTCTCCTACGAGCAGTACTTC. Translation gives CASSVKPQGGTGFSYEQYF.